One sample yielded the 2 T cell receptor beta chains listed below, sequenced in a study of blood T cell repertoires in COVID-19. TCRdb keeps only in-frame clones here, not all; method: immunoSEQ multiplex PCR. The sample records about 270,000 clones, 86% being singletons. Sequenced sample: peripheral blood. Receptors were obtained from a man aged 40-55 years with active or convalescent COVID-19.

The chain couples TRBV28 to TRBJ1-6, with TRBD1 identical over 8 bases. The J segment lost 6 bases and the V segment lost 5 bases, leaving 6 bases of the junction unmatched. CDR3 length: 15 residues. Germline loops: CDR1 MDHEN, CDR2 SYDVKM. For the CDR3, the DNA is TGTGCCAGCAGTCCCCGGGACAGGTTTAATTCACCCCTCCACTTT. Its translation: CASSPRDRFNSPLHF. The full variable domain, its missing parts supplied by reference TRBV28 and TRBJ1-6, is DVKVTQSSRYLVKRTGEKVFLECVQDMDHENMFWYRQDPGLGLRLIYFSYDVKMKEKGDIPEGYSVSREKKERFSLILESASTNQTSMYLCASSPRDRFNSPLHFGNGTRLTVT.

In DNA, the CDR3 is TGTGCCAGCAGCCGTTTCTCGGAGACCCAGTACTTC. This translates into CASSRFSETQYF. This chain connects TRBV7-9 to TRBJ2-5; D not certain. Germline CDR1 is SEHNR and CDR2 is FQNEAQ (reference sequence). This CDR3 comprises 12 residues. Trimming took 5 bases from V and 5 from J, leaving 9 bases between them.